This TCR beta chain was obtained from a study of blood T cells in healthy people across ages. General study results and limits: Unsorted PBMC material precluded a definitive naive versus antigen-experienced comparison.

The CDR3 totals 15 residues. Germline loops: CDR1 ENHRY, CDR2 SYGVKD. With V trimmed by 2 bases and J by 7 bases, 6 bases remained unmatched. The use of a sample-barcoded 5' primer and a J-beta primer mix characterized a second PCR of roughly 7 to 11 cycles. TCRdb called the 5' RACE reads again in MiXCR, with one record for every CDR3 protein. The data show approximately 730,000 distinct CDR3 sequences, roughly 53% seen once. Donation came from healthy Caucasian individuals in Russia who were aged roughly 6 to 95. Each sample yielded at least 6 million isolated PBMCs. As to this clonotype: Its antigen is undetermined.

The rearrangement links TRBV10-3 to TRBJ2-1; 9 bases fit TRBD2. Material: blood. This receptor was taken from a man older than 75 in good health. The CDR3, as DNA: TGTGCCATCAGTGAGGGGGGACTAGCTGGGAATGAGCAGTTCTTC. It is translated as CAISEGGLAGNEQFF.